This T cell receptor (beta chain) was sequenced in a study of T cells after yellow fever vaccination. Trimming at V came to 3 bases and at J to 5 bases, leaving 5 bases not matched to a gene. Germline-derived CDR1 and CDR2 are DFQATT and SNEGSKA (reference sequence). CDR3 length: 14 amino acids. This clonotype was found many times. TCRdb recomputed calls from the 5' RACE reads with MiXCR, one row per CDR3 protein. The table lists about 32,000 distinct CDR3 sequences, 6.6% of them singletons. This TCR was recovered from a man aged 18 to 35 who received the YFV17D yellow fever vaccine. The rearrangement uses TRBV20-1 and TRBJ2-5; 11 positions agree with TRBD1. Sequencing was performed on PBMCs, either bulk or a sorted T-cell subset (CD4+, CD8+, memory, or dextramer-sorted; not recorded which), taken on the day of the first yellow fever vaccination. Here the CDR3 reads CSASRGQGAETQYF. CDR3 in DNA: TGCAGTGCTAGCCGAGGACAGGGGGCGGAGACCCAGTACTTC.